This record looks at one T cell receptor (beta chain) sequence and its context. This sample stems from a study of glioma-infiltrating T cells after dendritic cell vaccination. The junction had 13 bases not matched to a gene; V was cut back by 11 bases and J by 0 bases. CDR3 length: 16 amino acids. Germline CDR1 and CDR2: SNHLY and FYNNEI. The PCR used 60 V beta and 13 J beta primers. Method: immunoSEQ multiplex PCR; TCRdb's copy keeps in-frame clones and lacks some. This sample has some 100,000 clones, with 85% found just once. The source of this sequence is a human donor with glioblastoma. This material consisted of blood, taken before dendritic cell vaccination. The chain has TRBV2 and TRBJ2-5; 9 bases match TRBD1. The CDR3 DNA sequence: TGTGCCTGCCGGTTCACAGGGGGCTTGTACCAAGAGACCCAGTACTTC. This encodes CACRFTGGLYQETQYF.